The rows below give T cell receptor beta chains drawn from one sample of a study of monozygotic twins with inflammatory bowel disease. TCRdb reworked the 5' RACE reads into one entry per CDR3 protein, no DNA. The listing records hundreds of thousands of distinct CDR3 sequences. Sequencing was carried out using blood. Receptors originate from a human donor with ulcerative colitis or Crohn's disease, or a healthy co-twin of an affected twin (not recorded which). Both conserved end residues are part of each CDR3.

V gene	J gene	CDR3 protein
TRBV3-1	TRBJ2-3	CASSRPTSGASTDTQYF
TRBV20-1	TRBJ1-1	CSGHFMNTEAFF
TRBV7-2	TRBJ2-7	CASSTGRGSGEQYF
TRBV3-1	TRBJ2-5	CASSQGVAGGLRETQYF
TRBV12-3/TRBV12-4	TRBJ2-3	CASSFLPGEDTQYF
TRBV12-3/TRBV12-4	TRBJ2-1	CASSGLTYNEQFF
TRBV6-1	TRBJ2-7	CASRAEGGASYEQYF
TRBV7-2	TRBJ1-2	CASSLAAENYGYTF
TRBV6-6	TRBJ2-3	CASSPSGADTQYF
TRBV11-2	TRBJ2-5	CASSFATPQETQYF
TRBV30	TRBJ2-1	CAWTRDFGEQFF
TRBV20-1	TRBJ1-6	CSAPQRKGVNSPLHF
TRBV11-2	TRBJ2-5	CASSHHQETQYF
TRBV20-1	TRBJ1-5	CSARSSSGDYSNQPQHF
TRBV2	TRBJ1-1	CASSGSRAFAFF
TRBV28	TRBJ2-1	CASLDAAYNEQFF
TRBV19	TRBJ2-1	CASSMGYDGGYEQFF
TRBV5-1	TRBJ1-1	CASSLGAVNTEAFF
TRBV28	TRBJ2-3	CASKPTGTDGDTQYF
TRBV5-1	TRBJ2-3	CASSRSVLAGTDTQYF
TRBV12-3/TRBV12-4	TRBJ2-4	CASSPQGQGAKNIQYF
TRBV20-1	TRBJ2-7	CSAKLAGGPGYEQYF
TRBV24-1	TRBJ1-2	CATSQGARYGYTF
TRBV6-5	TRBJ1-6	CASSYSGRSWLNSPLHF
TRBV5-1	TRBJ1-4	CASSPLSGEKLFF
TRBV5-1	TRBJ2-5	CASSLERLETQYF
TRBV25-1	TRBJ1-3	CASTRGPGNTIYF